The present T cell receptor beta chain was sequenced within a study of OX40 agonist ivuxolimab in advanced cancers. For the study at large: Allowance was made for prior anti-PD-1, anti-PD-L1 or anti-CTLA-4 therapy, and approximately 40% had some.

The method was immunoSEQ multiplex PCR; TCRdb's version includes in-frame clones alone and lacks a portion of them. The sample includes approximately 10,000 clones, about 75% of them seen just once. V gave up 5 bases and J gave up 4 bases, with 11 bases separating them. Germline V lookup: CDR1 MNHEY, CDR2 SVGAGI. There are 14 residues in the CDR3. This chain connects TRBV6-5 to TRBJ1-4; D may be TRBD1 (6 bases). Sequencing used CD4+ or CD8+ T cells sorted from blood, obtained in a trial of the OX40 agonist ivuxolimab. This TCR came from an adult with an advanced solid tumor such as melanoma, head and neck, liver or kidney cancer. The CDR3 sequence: CASSQGHLNEKLFF. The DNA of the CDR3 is TGTGCCAGCAGTCAGGGACATCTTAATGAAAAACTGTTTTTT.